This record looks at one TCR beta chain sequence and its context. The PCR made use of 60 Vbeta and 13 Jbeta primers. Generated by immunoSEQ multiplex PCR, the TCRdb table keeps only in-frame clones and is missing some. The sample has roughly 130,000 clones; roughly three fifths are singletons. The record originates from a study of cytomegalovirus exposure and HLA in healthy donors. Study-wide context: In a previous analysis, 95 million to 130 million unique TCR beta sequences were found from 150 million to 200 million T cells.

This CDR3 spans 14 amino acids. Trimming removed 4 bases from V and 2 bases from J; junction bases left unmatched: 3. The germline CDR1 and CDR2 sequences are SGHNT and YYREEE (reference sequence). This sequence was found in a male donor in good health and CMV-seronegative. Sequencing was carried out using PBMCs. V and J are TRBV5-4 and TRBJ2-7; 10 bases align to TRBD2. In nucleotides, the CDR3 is TGTGCCAGCAGCCCCCTAGCGGGGGCCTACGAGCAGTACTTC. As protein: CASSPLAGAYEQYF.